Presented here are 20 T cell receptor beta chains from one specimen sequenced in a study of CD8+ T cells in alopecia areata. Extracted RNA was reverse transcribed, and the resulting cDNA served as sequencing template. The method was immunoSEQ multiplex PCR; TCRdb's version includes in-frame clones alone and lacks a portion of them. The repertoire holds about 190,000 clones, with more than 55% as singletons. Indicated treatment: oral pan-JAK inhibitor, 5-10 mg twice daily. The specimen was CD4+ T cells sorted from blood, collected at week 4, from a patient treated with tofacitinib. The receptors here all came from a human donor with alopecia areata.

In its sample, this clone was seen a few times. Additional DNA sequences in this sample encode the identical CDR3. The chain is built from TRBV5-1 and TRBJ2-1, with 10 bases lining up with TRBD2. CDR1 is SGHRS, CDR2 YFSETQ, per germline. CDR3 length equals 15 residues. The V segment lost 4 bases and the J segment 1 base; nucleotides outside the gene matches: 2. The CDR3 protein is CASSLTSGSYNEQFF. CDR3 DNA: TGCGCCAGCAGCCTGACTAGCGGGTCCTACAATGAGCAGTTCTTC.

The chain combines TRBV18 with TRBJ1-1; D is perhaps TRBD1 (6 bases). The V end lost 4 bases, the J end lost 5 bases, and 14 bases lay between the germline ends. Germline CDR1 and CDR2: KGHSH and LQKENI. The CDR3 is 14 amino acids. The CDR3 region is CASSLQQGETEAFF. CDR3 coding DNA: TGTGCCAGCTCACTCCAACAGGGTGAAACTGAAGCTTTCTTT. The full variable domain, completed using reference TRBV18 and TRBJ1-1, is NAGVMQNPRHLVRRRGQEARLRCSPMKGHSHVYWYRQLPEEGLKFMVYLQKENIIDESGMPKERFSAEFPKEGPSILRIQQVVRGDSAAYFCASSLQQGETEAFFGQGTRLTVV.

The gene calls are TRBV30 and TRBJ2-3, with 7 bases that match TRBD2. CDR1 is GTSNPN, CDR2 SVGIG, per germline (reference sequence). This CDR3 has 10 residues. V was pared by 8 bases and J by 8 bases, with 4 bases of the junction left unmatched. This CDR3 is CAGGEGTQYF. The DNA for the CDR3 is TGTGCCGGAGGGGAGGGTACGCAGTATTTT.

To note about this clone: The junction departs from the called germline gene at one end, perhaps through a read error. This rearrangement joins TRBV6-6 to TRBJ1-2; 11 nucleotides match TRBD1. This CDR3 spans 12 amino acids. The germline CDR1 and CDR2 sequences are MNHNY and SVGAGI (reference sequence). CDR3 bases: TGTGCCAGCAGTTACCCACCGGGACAGGGGGACTTC. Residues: CASSYPPGQGDF.

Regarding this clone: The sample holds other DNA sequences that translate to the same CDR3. DNA of the CDR3: TGTGCCAGCAGCTTAGGCGGGGGCAATCAGCCCCAGCATTTT. Translated: CASSLGGGNQPQHF. The V gene is TRBV7-2, the J gene TRBJ1-5; D call uncertain. The V gene lost 1 base and the J gene lost 2 bases, with 6 bases spanning the gap. CDR1 and CDR2 (germline): SGHTA, FQGNSA. CDR3 length: 14 amino acids. The variable domain in full, with the rest retrieved from reference TRBV7-2 and TRBJ1-5, is GAGVSQSPSNKVTEKGKDVELRCDPISGHTALYWYRQSLGQGLEFLIYFQGNSAPDKSGLPSDRFSAERTGGSVSTLTIQRTQQEDSAVYLCASSLGGGNQPQHFGDGTRLSIL.

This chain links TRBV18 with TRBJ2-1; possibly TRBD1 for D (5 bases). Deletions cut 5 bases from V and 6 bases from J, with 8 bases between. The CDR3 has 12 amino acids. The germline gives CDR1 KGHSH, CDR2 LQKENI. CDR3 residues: CASSSGPNEQFF. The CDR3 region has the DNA TGTGCCAGCTCATCAGGGCCCAATGAGCAGTTCTTC.

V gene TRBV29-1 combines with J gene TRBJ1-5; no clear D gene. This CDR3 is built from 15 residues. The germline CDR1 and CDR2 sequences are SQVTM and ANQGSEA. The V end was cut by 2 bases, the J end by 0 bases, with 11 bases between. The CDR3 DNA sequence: TGCAGCGTTGAATCGGGTACTAATAGCAATCAGCCCCAGCATTTT. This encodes CSVESGTNSNQPQHF.

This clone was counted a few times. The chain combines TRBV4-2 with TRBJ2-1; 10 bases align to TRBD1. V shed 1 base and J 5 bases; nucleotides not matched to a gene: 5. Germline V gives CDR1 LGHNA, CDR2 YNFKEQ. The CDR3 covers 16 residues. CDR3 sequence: CASSQAPGQGNNEQFF. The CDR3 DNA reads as TGTGCCAGCAGCCAAGCCCCGGGACAGGGGAACAATGAGCAGTTCTTC.

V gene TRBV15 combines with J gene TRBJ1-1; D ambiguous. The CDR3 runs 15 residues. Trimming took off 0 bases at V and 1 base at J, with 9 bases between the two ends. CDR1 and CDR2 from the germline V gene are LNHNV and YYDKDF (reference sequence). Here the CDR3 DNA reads TGTGCCACCAGCAGAGATTATTCAGAGAACACTGAAGCTTTCTTT. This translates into CATSRDYSENTEAFF.

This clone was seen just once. CDR3 coding DNA: TGTGCCAGCAGCTTATCGTGGGACAGAGCCTACGAGCAGTACTTC. This encodes CASSLSWDRAYEQYF. The V call is TRBV7-8, the J call TRBJ2-7; 7 bases agree with TRBD1. CDR1 is SGHVS and CDR2 is FQNEAQ in the germline V gene. This CDR3 contains 15 residues. V lost 2 bases to trimming and J lost 2 bases; unmatched junction nucleotides: 6.

CDR3 protein: CAWNLWDRERDTQYF. The CDR3 DNA reads TGTGCCTGGAATCTGTGGGACAGGGAAAGAGATACGCAGTATTTT. The chain links TRBV30 to TRBJ2-3, with 9 nucleotides matching TRBD1. Germline V lookup: CDR1 GTSNPN, CDR2 SVGIG (reference sequence). J lost 5 bases, V lost 4 bases, and 10 bases had no gene match. The CDR3 runs 15 residues.

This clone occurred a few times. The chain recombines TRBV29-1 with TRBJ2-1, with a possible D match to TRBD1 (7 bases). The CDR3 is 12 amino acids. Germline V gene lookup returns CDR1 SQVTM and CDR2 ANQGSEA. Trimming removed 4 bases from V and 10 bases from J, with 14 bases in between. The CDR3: CSVVGGDREQFF. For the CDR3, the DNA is TGCAGCGTTGTGGGCGGGGACAGAGAGCAGTTCTTC.

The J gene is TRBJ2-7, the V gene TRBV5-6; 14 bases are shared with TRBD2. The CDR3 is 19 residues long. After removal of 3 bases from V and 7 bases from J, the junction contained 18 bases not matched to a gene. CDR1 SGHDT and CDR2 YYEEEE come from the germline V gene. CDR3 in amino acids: CASSWAGLAGGPYTREQYF. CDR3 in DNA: TGTGCCAGCAGCTGGGCCGGACTAGCGGGAGGACCCTACACCCGGGAGCAGTACTTC.

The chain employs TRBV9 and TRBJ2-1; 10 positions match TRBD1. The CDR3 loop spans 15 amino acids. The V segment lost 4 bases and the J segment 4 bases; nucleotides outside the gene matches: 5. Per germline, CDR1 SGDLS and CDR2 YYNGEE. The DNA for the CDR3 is TGTGCCAGCAGCAGCCGGGACAGGGGTTACAATGAGCAGTTCTTC. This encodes CASSSRDRGYNEQFF.

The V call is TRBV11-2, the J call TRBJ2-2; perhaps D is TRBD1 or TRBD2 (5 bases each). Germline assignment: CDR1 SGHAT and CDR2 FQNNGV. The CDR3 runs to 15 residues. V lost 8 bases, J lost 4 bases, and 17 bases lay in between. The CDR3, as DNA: TGTGCCAGCCGCTCCGGGACCCAGGGCACCGGGGAGCTGTTTTTT. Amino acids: CASRSGTQGTGELFF.

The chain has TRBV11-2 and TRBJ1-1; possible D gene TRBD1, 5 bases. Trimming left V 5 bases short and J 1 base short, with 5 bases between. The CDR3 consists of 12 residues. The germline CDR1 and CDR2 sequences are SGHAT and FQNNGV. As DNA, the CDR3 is TGTGCCAGCAGCCAGGGGAACACTGAAGCTTTCTTT. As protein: CASSQGNTEAFF.

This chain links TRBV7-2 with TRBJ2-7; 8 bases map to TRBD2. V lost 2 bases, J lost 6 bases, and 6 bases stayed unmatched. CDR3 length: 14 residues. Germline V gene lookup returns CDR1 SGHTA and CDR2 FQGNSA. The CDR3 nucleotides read TGTGCCAGCAGCTTAAGCGAGCTAGCGGGCGAGCAGTACTTC. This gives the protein CASSLSELAGEQYF.

Here the CDR3 DNA reads TGCAGCGTTGACCACGGGAACCAAGAGACCCAGTACTTC. Translated, it gives CSVDHGNQETQYF. The chain carries TRBV29-1 and TRBJ2-5; D is possibly TRBD2 (5 bases). The germline CDR1 and CDR2 sequences are SQVTM and ANQGSEA. The CDR3 has 13 amino acids. V lost 3 bases and J 0 bases, leaving 8 bases between the germline ends.

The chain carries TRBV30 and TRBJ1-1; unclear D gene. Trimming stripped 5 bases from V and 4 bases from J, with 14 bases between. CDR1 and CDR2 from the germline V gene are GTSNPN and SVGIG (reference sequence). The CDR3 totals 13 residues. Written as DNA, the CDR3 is TGTGCCTGGTGGCAGCCGAGACTCACTGAAGCTTTCTTT. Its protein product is CAWWQPRLTEAFF. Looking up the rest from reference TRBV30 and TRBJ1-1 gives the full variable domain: SQTIHQWPATLVQPVGSPLSLECTVEGTSNPNLYWYRQAAGRGLQLLFYSVGIGQISSEVPQNLSASRPQDRQFILSSKKLLLSDSGFYLCAWWQPRLTEAFFGQGTRLTVV.

For the CDR3, the DNA is TGTGCCTGGAGTTCCGGGACAGCCTACGAGCAGTACTTC. It specifies CAWSSGTAYEQYF. V and J are TRBV30 and TRBJ2-7; TRBD1 aligns across 7 bases. The CDR3 covers 13 residues. Germline V gene data show CDR1 as GTSNPN and CDR2 as SVGIG (reference sequence). V gave up 2 bases and J gave up 2 bases; unmatched junction bases: 3.